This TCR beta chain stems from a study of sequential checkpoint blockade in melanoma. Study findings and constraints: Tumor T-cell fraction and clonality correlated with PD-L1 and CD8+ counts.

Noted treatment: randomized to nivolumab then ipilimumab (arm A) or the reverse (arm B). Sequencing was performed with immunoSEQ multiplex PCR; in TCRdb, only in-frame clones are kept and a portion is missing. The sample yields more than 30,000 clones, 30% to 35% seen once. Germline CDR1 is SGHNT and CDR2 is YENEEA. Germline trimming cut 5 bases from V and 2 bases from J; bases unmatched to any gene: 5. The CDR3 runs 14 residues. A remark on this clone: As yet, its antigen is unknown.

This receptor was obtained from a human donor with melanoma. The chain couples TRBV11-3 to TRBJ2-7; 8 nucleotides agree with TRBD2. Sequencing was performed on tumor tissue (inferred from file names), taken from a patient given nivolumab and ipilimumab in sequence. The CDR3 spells CASSPTGGAYEQYF. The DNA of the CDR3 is TGTGCCAGCAGCCCGACGGGGGGGGCCTACGAGCAGTACTTC.